A single sample gave rise to the 7 T cell receptor beta chains below, sequenced in a study of blood T cells in healthy people across ages. Through a sample-barcoded 5' primer and a J-beta primer mix, a second PCR was run for about 6 to 11 cycles. TCRdb reanalysed the 5' RACE reads using MiXCR and keeps one entry per CDR3 protein. Altogether over a million distinct CDR3 sequences are present, 45% being singletons, with the ten largest covering 18%. The source material was blood. The receptor source for this set is an older woman in good health.

The chain couples TRBV2 to TRBJ2-5, with D possibly called TRBD1 or TRBD2 (5 bases each). CDR1 and CDR2 from the germline V gene are SNHLY and FYNNEI. Deletions cut 6 bases from V and 3 bases from J, with 17 bases between. The CDR3 length is 15 residues. The DNA for the CDR3 is TGTGCCAGCAGAAGGGTTGCCGGGACCAAAGAGACCCAGTACTTC. The encoded protein is CASRRVAGTKETQYF.

The chain is built from TRBV28 and TRBJ1-5, with D unclear. Germline values: CDR1 MDHEN, CDR2 SYDVKM. The CDR3 runs to 14 residues. V gave up 2 bases and J gave up 8 bases, with 13 bases separating them. CDR3 bases: TGTGCCAGCAGTTTAGACCGGGTTTCTGAGCCCCAGCATTTT. Its translation: CASSLDRVSEPQHF.

The CDR3: CASSSRDRVAKNIQYF. The DNA for the CDR3 is TGTGCCAGCAGTTCTAGGGACAGGGTAGCCAAAAACATTCAGTACTTC. This rearrangement joins TRBV6-6 to TRBJ2-4; 9 bases match TRBD1. The trim removed 4 bases at V and 0 bases at J, leaving 4 bases unmatched. The CDR3 is 16 amino acids. CDR1 MNHNY and CDR2 SVGAGI come from the germline V gene (reference sequence).

The gene calls are TRBV20-1 and TRBJ2-7; 8 positions match TRBD1. The CDR3 runs 15 residues. Germline V lookup: CDR1 DFQATT, CDR2 SNEGSKA (reference sequence). The V gene end was trimmed by 2 bases and the J gene end by 2 bases; junction bases not matched to a gene: 8. The CDR3 DNA reads TGCAGTGCTAGACCCGCCGGACAGGGTACCTACGAGCAGTACTTC. Its protein is CSARPAGQGTYEQYF.

The V gene is TRBV20-1, the J gene TRBJ2-7, with D unresolved. V was pared by 0 bases and J by 0 bases, with 9 bases between. The CDR3 totals 14 residues. Germline-derived CDR1 and CDR2 are DFQATT and SNEGSKA (reference sequence). The DNA for the CDR3 is TGCAGTGCTAGAGATGGGAAGGACTCCTACGAGCAGTACTTC. Translating gives CSARDGKDSYEQYF.

This rearrangement joins TRBV6-5 to TRBJ1-2, with D maybe TRBD1 (6 bases). V lost 0 bases and J lost 8, with 16 bases in between. The CDR3 is made up of 15 amino acids. CDR1 is MNHEY and CDR2 is SVGAGI in the germline V gene. Here the CDR3 DNA reads TGTGCCAGCAGTTACTCAGGTCCGGGGGCGCGGGGCTACACCTTC. It codes for CASSYSGPGARGYTF.

This chain connects TRBV10-3 to TRBJ1-2; maybe TRBD1 (5 bases). The CDR3 is 18 residues long. Trimming removed 5 bases at V and 4 bases at J, with 26 bases between. CDR1 is ENHRY and CDR2 is SYGVKD in the germline V gene. The CDR3 here is CAISQKMRRQPLFYGYTF. CDR3 DNA: TGTGCCATCAGTCAGAAAATGCGGAGACAGCCGCTTTTCTATGGCTACACCTTC.